Reported below is one T cell receptor beta chain. The antigen remains undetermined. The template was total RNA from whole blood, with no T cell sorting. CDR3 size: 17 residues. CDR1 and CDR2 (germline): MGHRA, YSYEKL. The sample is drawn from a study of monozygotic twins with inflammatory bowel disease. Study-wide points: It was observed that concordant and discordant twins did not differ in repertoire similarity, possibly given limited power. Healthy co-twins, by inverse Simpson, had higher TCRbeta diversity than their siblings with IBD.

Reanalyzing the 5' RACE reads, TCRdb keeps one entry per CDR3 protein, without DNA. This listing includes some 150,000 distinct CDR3 sequences. The sequence was obtained from a human donor with ulcerative colitis or Crohn's disease, or a healthy co-twin of an affected twin (not recorded which). The sequenced material came from blood. The gene calls are TRBV4-1 and TRBJ2-2. The CDR3 is CASSQDRLTTNTGELFF.